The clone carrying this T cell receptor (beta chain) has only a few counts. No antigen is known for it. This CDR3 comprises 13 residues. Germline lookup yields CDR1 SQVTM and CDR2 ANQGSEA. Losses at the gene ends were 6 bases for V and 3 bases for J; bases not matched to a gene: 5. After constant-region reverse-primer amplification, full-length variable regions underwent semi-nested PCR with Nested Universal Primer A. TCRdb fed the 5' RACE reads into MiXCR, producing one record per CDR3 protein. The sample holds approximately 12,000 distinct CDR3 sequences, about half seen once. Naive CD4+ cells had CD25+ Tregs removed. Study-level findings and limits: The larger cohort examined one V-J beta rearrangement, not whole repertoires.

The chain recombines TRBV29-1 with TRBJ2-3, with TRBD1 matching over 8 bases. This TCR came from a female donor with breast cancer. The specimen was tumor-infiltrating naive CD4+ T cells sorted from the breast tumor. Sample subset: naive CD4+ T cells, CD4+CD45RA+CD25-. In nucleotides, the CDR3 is TGCAGCGTACTGACAGGGGTGACAGATACGCAGTATTTT. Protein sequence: CSVLTGVTDTQYF.